This TCR beta chain was captured in a study of blood T cells in healthy people across ages. Study as a whole: T cells yielded about one barcoded beta molecule per two cells through template switching. Study outcomes and limitations: Comparison with aged donors showed that long-lived donors had more naive CD4+ cells and higher diversity.

CDR1 and CDR2 (germline): LGHNA, YNFKEQ. The ends lost 0 bases at V and 3 bases at J; junction bases unmatched: 4. The CDR3 is 16 amino acids. Next came a second PCR, run for about 6 to 11 cycles, which used a sample-barcoded 5' primer along with a J-beta primer mix. TCRdb called the 5' RACE reads again in MiXCR, with one record for every CDR3 protein. Of 1.8 million or so distinct CDR3 sequences listed, about two fifths are singletons. This clonotype was counted only a few times. Antigen unknown. V gene TRBV4-2 combines with J gene TRBJ2-3; 9 nucleotides line up with TRBD2. Specimen: blood. The origin of this receptor is a human donor in good health. The CDR3 region has the DNA TGTGCCAGCAGCCAAGATGTTAGCGGGGGAACAGATACGCAGTATTTT. It is translated as CASSQDVSGGTDTQYF.